The present T cell receptor (beta chain) was sequenced within a study of cytomegalovirus exposure and HLA in healthy donors. This clone was recorded only once. No antigen is known for it. The study's findings and limits: The study designated roughly 150 TCR beta chains cytomegalovirus-associated. In a later analysis, most CMV-associated TCR beta chains appeared HLA-restricted. Later, an analysis showed that TCR beta chains associated with HLA were more clonally expanded than others that were equally common.

PCR amplification relied on 60 Vbeta primers (plus 13 Jbeta primers). Only in-frame clones appear in the TCRdb table, and some are missing; sequencing was by immunoSEQ multiplex PCR. The sample lists about 190,000 clones; about three quarters were seen once. The sample consisted of PBMCs. The TCR comes from a woman aged 40 to 50 in good health and CMV-seronegative.

The CDR3 coding sequence is TGTGCCAGTAGTATTGGACAGGCCCATAATGAAAAACTGTTTTTT. Its protein is CASSIGQAHNEKLFF. J is TRBJ1-4 and V is TRBV19; 7 nucleotides match TRBD1. CDR1 is LNHDA, CDR2 SQIVND, per germline (reference sequence). After removal of 3 bases from V and 4 bases from J, the junction contained 5 bases not matched to a gene. The CDR3 is 15 amino acids.